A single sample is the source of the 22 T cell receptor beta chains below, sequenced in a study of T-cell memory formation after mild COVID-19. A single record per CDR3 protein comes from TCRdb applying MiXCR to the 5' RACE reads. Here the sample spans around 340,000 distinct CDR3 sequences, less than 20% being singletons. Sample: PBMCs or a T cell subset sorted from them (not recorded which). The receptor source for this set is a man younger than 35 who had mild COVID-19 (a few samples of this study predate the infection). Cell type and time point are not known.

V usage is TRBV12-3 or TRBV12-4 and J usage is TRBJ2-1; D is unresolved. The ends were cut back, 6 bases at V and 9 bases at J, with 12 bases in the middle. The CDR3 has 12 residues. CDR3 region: CASSGLALEQFF. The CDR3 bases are TGTGCCAGCAGCGGCCTTGCACTTGAGCAGTTCTTC.

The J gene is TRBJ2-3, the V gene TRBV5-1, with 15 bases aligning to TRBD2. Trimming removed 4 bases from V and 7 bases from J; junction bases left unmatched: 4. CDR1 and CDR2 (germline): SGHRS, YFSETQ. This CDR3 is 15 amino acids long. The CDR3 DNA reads TGCGCCAGCAGCCCGGGACTAGCGGGGGGATATACGCAGTATTTT. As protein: CASSPGLAGGYTQYF. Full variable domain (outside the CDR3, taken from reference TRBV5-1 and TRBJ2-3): KAGVTQTPRYLIKTRGQQVTLSCSPISGHRSVSWYQQTPGQGLQFLFEYFSETQRNKGNFPGRFSGRQFSNSRSEMNVSTLELGDSALYLCASSPGLAGGYTQYFGPGTRLTVL.

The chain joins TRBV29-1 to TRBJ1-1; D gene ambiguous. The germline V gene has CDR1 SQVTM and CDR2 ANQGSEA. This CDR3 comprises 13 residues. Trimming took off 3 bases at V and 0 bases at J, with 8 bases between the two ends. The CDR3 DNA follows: TGCAGCGTTGATGGCCAAGTGAACACTGAAGCTTTCTTT. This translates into CSVDGQVNTEAFF.

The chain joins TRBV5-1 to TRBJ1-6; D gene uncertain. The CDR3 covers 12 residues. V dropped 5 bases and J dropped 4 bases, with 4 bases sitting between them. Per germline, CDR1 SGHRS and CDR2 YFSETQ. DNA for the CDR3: TGCGCCAGCAGAGAGTATAATTCACCCCTCCACTTT. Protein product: CASREYNSPLHF.

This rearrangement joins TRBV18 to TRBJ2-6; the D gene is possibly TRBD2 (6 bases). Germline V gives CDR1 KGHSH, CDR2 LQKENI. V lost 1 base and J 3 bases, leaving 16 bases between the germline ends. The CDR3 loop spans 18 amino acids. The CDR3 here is CASSPLSSGGSGANVLTF. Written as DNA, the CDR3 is TGTGCCAGCTCACCACTTAGTAGCGGAGGGAGTGGGGCCAACGTCCTGACTTTC.

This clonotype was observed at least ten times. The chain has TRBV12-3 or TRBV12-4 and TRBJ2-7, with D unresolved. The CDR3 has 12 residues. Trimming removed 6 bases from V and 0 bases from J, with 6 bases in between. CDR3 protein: CASSSISYEQYF. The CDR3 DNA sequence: TGTGCCAGCAGCTCAATCTCCTACGAGCAGTACTTC.

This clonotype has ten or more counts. The CDR3 sequence is CASRTGLGDTDTQYF. CDR3 nucleotides: TGTGCCAGCAGGACAGGGTTGGGGGACACAGATACGCAGTATTTT. The rearrangement uses TRBV6-1 and TRBJ2-3, with 7 bases lining up with TRBD1. The J segment lost 2 bases and the V segment lost 6 bases, leaving 8 bases of the junction unmatched. The CDR3 loop spans 15 amino acids. In germline, CDR1 is MNHNS, CDR2 SASEGT.

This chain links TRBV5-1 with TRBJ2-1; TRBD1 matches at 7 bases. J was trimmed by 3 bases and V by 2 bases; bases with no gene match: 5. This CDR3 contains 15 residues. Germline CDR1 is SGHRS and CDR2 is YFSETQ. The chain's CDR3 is CASSLRDSNYNEQFF. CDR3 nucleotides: TGCGCCAGCAGCTTAAGGGACAGCAACTACAATGAGCAGTTCTTC.

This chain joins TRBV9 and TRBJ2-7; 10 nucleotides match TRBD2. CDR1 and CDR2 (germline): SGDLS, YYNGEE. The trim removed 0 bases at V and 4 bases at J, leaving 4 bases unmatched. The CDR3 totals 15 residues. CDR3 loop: CASSVGASGGYEQYF. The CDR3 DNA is TGTGCCAGCAGCGTAGGAGCTAGCGGGGGTTACGAGCAGTACTTC.

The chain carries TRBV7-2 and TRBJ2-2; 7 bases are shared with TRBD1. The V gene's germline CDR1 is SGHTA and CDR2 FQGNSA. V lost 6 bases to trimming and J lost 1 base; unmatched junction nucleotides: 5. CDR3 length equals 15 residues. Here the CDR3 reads CASRRGGQNTGELFF. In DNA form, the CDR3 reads TGTGCCAGCAGGCGAGGGGGCCAGAACACCGGGGAGCTGTTTTTT.

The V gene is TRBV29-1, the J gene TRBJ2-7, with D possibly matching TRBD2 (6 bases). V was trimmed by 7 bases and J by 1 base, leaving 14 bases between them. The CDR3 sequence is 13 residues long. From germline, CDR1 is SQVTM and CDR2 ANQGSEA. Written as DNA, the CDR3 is TGCAGCGGGGCCGGGGGAGTTTCCTACGAGCAGTACTTC. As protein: CSGAGGVSYEQYF.

DNA of the CDR3: TGTGCCAGCAGCCAGAGCCTTAACGGGGGGCCTGGAAACACCATATATTTT. It codes for CASSQSLNGGPGNTIYF. The chain links TRBV4-2 to TRBJ1-3; D is possibly TRBD1 (6 bases). Germline V gives CDR1 LGHNA, CDR2 YNFKEQ. The CDR3 extends over 17 amino acids. Trimming left V 3 bases short and J 2 bases short, with 17 bases between.

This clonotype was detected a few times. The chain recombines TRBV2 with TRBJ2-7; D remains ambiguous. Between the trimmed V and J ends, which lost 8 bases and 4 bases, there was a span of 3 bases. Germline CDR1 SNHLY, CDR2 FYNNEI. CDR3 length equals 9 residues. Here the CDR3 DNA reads TGTGCCAGCGATTACGAGCAGTACTTC. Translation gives CASDYEQYF.

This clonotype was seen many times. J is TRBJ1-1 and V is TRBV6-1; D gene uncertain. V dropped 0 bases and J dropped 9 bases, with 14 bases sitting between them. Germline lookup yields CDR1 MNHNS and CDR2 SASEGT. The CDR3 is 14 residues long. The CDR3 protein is CASSEAGLGIQAFF. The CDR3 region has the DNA TGTGCCAGCAGTGAAGCGGGCCTGGGCATCCAAGCTTTCTTT.

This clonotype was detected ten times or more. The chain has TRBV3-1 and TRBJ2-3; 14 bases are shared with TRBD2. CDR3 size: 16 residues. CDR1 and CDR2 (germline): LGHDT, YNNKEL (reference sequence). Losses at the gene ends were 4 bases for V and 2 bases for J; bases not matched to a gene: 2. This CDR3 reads CASSPGLAGVTDTQYF. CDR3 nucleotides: TGTGCCAGCAGCCCGGGACTAGCGGGGGTCACAGATACGCAGTATTTT.

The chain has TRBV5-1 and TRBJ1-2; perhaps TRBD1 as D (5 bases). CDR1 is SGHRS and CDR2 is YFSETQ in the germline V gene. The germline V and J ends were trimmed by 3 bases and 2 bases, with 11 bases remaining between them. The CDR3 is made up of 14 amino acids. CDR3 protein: CASSSSGPNYGYTF. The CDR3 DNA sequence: TGCGCCAGCAGCTCGTCGGGACCAAACTATGGCTACACCTTC.

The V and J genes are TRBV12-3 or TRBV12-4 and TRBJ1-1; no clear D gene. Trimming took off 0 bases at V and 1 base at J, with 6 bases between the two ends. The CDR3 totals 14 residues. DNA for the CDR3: TGTGCCAGCAGTTTAGCGCTTTGGAACACTGAAGCTTTCTTT. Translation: CASSLALWNTEAFF.

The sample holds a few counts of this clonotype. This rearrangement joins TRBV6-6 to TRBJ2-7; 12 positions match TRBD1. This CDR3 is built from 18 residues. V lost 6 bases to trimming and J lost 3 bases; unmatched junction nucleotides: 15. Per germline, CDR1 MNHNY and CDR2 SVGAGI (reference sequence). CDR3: CASRHRDRGLGAYYEQYV. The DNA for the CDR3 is TGTGCCAGCAGGCACCGGGACAGGGGGCTCGGGGCCTACTACGAGCAGTACGTC.

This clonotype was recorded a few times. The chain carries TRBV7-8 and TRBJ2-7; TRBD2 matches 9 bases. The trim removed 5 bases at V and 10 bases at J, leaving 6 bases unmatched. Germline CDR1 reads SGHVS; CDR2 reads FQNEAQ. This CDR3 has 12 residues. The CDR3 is CASSIGTSYQYF. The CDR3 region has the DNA TGTGCCAGCAGCATTGGGACTAGCTATCAGTACTTC.

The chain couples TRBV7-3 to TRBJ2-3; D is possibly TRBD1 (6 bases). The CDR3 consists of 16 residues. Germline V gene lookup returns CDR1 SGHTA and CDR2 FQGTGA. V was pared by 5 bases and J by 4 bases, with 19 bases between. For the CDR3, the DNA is TGTGCCAGCAGCCTCCAGGGACCGTCAGGGGCAGATACGCAGTATTTT. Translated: CASSLQGPSGADTQYF.

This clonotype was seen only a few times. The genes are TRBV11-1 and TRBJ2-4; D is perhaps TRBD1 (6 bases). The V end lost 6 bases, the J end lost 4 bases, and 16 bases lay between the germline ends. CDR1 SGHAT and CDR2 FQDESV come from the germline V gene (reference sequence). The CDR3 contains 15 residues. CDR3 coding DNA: TGTGCCAGCAGTTCCGGACAGCGAGGAAAAAACATTCAGTACTTC. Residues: CASSSGQRGKNIQYF.

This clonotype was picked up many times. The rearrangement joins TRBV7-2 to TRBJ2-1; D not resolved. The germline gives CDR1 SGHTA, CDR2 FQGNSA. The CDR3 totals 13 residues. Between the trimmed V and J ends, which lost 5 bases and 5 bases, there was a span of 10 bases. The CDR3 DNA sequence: TGTGCCAGCAGCATATGGGTCGACAATGAGCAGTTCTTC. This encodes CASSIWVDNEQFF.